This record concerns one T cell receptor beta chain sequence. Its target is not known. This CDR3 contains 14 residues. Germline CDR1 reads LNHNV; CDR2 reads YYDKDF (reference sequence). Trimming at V came to 2 bases and at J to 2 bases, leaving 0 bases not matched to a gene. The sample is drawn from a study of T cell responses to AZD1222 COVID-19 vaccine. Study-level points and caveats: Repertoire collection took place solely once the T cell response had peaked. Among those given AZD1222, only five or six were seropositive at baseline.

Produced via immunoSEQ multiplex PCR; TCRdb's table is partial and in-frame only. The sample includes over 95,000 clones, roughly 90% seen only once; the top ten take around 3%. The rearrangement uses TRBV15 and TRBJ2-1; 7 bases agree with TRBD2. The specimen comprised peripheral blood, sampled on day 0 of AZD1222 vaccination. The sequence came from an adult in good health. The CDR3 sequence: CATSRSGTYNEQFF. CDR3 bases: TGTGCCACCAGCAGAAGCGGGACCTACAATGAGCAGTTCTTC.